This is a list of T cell receptor beta chains from one sample in a study of PD-1 blockade in classical Hodgkin lymphoma. Profiling relied on immunoSEQ multiplex PCR, and the TCRdb table lists in-frame clones only, not all of them. The sample has under 15,000 clones, 84% seen once. Sequenced material: peripheral blood mononuclear cells (PBMCs), taken at baseline. All receptors come from a human donor with classical Hodgkin lymphoma. The CDR3 runs from the conserved cysteine through the conserved F or W. Fields, in order: V gene, clone size, J gene, CDR3 length, D gene, CDR3 DNA, CDR3 protein. A D gene is named only where the DNA matches it firmly. Only some rows state a clone size, as once, few, many or a class for expanded clones.

TRBV7-9,NA,TRBJ1-5,19,TRBD1,TGTGCCAGCAGCTTAGGGTTAGGGGGCGCCGGGGGTTTCATACAGCCCCAGCATTTT,CASSLGLGGAGGFIQPQHF
TRBV30,once,TRBJ2-1,14,NA,TGTGCCTGGAGTGTCGGGGCAGAAAACAATGAGCAGTTCTTC,CAWSVGAENNEQFF
TRBV4-3,NA,TRBJ2-5,15,NA,TGCGCCAGCAGCCGACTTGGGACTTCTCAAGAGACCCAGTACTTC,CASSRLGTSQETQYF
TRBV7-3,NA,TRBJ2-2,14,NA,TGTGCCAGCAGCTTAACCCTAAACACCGGGGAGCTGTTTTTT,CASSLTLNTGELFF
TRBV9,NA,TRBJ2-5,16,TRBD2,TGTGCCAGCAGCGTAGGCTCTAGCGGGGGGGGCGAGACCCAGTACTTC,CASSVGSSGGGETQYF
TRBV5-4,NA,TRBJ2-7,14,NA,TGTGCCAGCAGCCAAGATTTCAGTTCCTACGAGCAGTACTTC,CASSQDFSSYEQYF
TRBV7-7,NA,TRBJ2-1,14,NA,TGTGCCAGCAGCTTGGGGGGCCACAACAATGAGCAGTTCTTC,CASSLGGHNNEQFF
TRBV5-4,NA,TRBJ2-6,15,NA,TGTGCCAGCAGCTTTGGGACGGCTGGGGCCAACGTCCTGACTTTC,CASSFGTAGANVLTF
TRBV30,NA,TRBJ2-1,12,NA,TGTGCCTGGAGTGTCCGGGCGTATGAGCAGTTCTTC,CAWSVRAYEQFF
TRBV2,few,TRBJ2-2,13,TRBD1,TGTGCCAGCATGAGGGGGCACACCGGGGAGCTGTTTTTT,CASMRGHTGELFF
TRBV27,NA,TRBJ2-2,17,TRBD2,TGTGCCAGCAGTCTAACAACTAGCGGGAGTCCTCCCGGGGAGCTGTTTTTT,CASSLTTSGSPPGELFF
TRBV18,once,TRBJ2-1,15,TRBD2,TGTGCCAGCTCACGGGGGACTAGCGTTTTTGGGGAGCAGTTCTTC,CASSRGTSVFGEQFF
TRBV11-2,NA,TRBJ1-2,15,NA,TGTGCCAGCAGGCCGGCCGGGACGTTGAACTATGGCTACACCTTC,CASRPAGTLNYGYTF
TRBV20-1,NA,TRBJ2-1,11,NA,TGCAGCGCTAGGGATGGTGGGAGAGAGTTCTTC,CSARDGGREFF
TRBV19,few,TRBJ2-3,14,TRBD2,TGTGCCAGTAGTAGCGGGAGGCCCACAGATACGCAGTATTTT,CASSSGRPTDTQYF
TRBV4-3,NA,TRBJ1-2,14,NA,TGCGCCAGCAGCCGAACGGTTACTAACTATGGCTACACCTTC,CASSRTVTNYGYTF
TRBV7-2,NA,TRBJ2-3,14,NA,TGTGCCAGCAGCTTAGACAGGAGCACAGATACGCAGTATTTT,CASSLDRSTDTQYF
TRBV11-2,few,TRBJ2-3,15,TRBD1,TGTGCCAGCAGCTCGGACAGGGTGGTTACAGATACGCAGTATTTT,CASSSDRVVTDTQYF
TRBV4-1,once,TRBJ1-6,13,NA,TGCGCCAGCAGCCAAGACACGCGGTCCCCCCTCCACTTT,CASSQDTRSPLHF
TRBV27,NA,TRBJ1-2,16,TRBD1,TGTGCCAGCAGCCTTTCCTCGGGACAGACCTACTATGGCTACACCTTC,CASSLSSGQTYYGYTF
TRBV19,NA,TRBJ1-2,14,NA,TGTGCCACCCGACTACGCCATTCTAACTATGGCTACACCTTC,CATRLRHSNYGYTF
TRBV9,few,TRBJ2-1,12,NA,TGTGCCAGCAGCGTAGCTTCCCATGAGCAGTTCTTC,CASSVASHEQFF
TRBV4-3,NA,TRBJ2-7,15,NA,TGCGCCAGCAGCCAAGGGACGGGGGACCCCTACGAGCAGTACTTC,CASSQGTGDPYEQYF
TRBV19,NA,TRBJ2-2,16,TRBD2,TGTGCCAGTAGTGGACCGGGGGGGCCCTACACCGGGGAGCTGTTTTTT,CASSGPGGPYTGELFF
TRBV10-3,few,TRBJ2-7,16,TRBD1,TGTGCCATCAGTGTACCGGGACAGGGATCGACCTACGAGCAGTACTTC,CAISVPGQGSTYEQYF
TRBV11-3,NA,TRBJ1-1,14,NA,TGTGCCAGCAGCTTAGCCTTACGGGACGGTGAAGCTTTCTTT,CASSLALRDGEAFF
TRBV5-1,once,TRBJ1-3,16,NA,TGCGCCAGCAGCTTGGCAGGGGCCCAAACTGGAAACACCATATATTTT,CASSLAGAQTGNTIYF
TRBV4-3,once,TRBJ1-5,13,NA,TGCGCCAGCAGCCAAGGGGGGGATCAGCCCCAGCATTTT,CASSQGGDQPQHF
TRBV11-3,NA,TRBJ1-6,12,NA,TGTGCCAGCAGCTTAGGGGTTTCACCCCTCCACTTT,CASSLGVSPLHF
TRBV19,NA,TRBJ2-1,14,TRBD2,TGTGCCAGTAGGCCGACTAGCGGCTACAATGAGCAGTTCTTC,CASRPTSGYNEQFF
TRBV13,NA,TRBJ2-7,13,NA,TGTGCCAGCAGATACGACAGAGACTACGAGCAGTACTTC,CASRYDRDYEQYF
TRBV30,NA,TRBJ1-3,15,TRBD1,TGTGCCTGGAGTGGGGACAGGGCCTCTGGAAACACCATATATTTT,CAWSGDRASGNTIYF
TRBV4-3,NA,TRBJ2-3,16,NA,TGCGCCAGCAGCCAAGAATTAGGACACCGCACAGATACGCAGTATTTT,CASSQELGHRTDTQYF
TRBV4-2,NA,TRBJ2-7,13,NA,TGTGCCAGCAGCCAAGAGTGGGATTACGAGCAGTACTTC,CASSQEWDYEQYF
TRBV2,NA,TRBJ1-5,14,NA,TGTGCCAGCAGTGTCGGGGTTAGCAATCAGCCCCAGCATTTT,CASSVGVSNQPQHF
TRBV25-1,few,TRBJ2-3,16,NA,TGTGCCAGCAGTGAGAGCCTAGGCAGGAGCACAGATACGCAGTATTTT,CASSESLGRSTDTQYF
TRBV28,NA,TRBJ1-5,15,NA,TGTGCCAGCAGTTTATACGGTTACGTCAATCAGCCCCAGCATTTT,CASSLYGYVNQPQHF
TRBV30,NA,TRBJ1-1,13,NA,TGTGCCTGGACGGGAAACATGAACACTGAAGCTTTCTTT,CAWTGNMNTEAFF
TRBV4-3,NA,TRBJ1-5,16,NA,TGCGCCAGCAGCCAAGATTTTGCGCAGGACAATCAGCCCCAGCATTTT,CASSQDFAQDNQPQHF
TRBV18,once,TRBJ1-2,13,TRBD1,TGTGCCAGCTCGTTTCAGACAGGGAAAGGCTACACCTTC,CASSFQTGKGYTF
TRBV5-1,NA,TRBJ1-1,13,NA,TGCGCCAGCAGCTTGACAGCGAACACTGAAGCTTTCTTT,CASSLTANTEAFF
TRBV10-1,NA,TRBJ2-1,11,NA,TGCGCCAGCAGTGAGTCACATGAGCAGTTCTTC,CASSESHEQFF
TRBV7-8,NA,TRBJ2-1,15,NA,TGTGCCAGCAGCCCAAACACGGCCTCCTACAATGAGCAGTTCTTC,CASSPNTASYNEQFF
TRBV19,NA,TRBJ1-4,12,NA,TGTGCCAGTAGTTCCCGGACAGAAAAACTGTTTTTT,CASSSRTEKLFF
TRBV5-6,NA,TRBJ2-1,14,NA,TGTGCCAGCCAGGGGATAAGGGCCTACAATGAGCAGTTCTTC,CASQGIRAYNEQFF
TRBV6-5,NA,TRBJ1-3,16,NA,TGTGCCAGCAGTTACGGGCTGGTAGGGGTCGGAAACACCATATATTTT,CASSYGLVGVGNTIYF
TRBV5-1,NA,TRBJ1-2,15,NA,TGCGCCAGCAGCCTCATGGGGGGCTGGGGCTATGGCTACACCTTC,CASSLMGGWGYGYTF
TRBV7-9,NA,TRBJ1-2,11,NA,TGTGCCAGCAGCTTAGCAGGCGGCTACACCTTC,CASSLAGGYTF
TRBV7-2,NA,TRBJ2-3,17,TRBD2,TGTGCCAGCAGCTTACGGACTAGCGGGGGGCCGGGGGATACGCAGTATTTT,CASSLRTSGGPGDTQYF
TRBV5-1,NA,TRBJ1-2,16,TRBD1,TGCGCCAGCAGCTTGGAGGGGGGACAGGGGATAAATGGCTACACCTTC,CASSLEGGQGINGYTF
TRBV7-2,NA,TRBJ2-3,15,NA,TGTGCCAGCAGCTTAGCGGGAGGCCGGGCAGATACGCAGTATTTT,CASSLAGGRADTQYF
TRBV29-1,NA,TRBJ1-1,13,NA,TGCAGCGTTGCTGGCCGTATGAACACTGAAGCTTTCTTT,CSVAGRMNTEAFF
TRBV27,NA,TRBJ1-1,13,NA,TGTGCCAGCGGGGGGACGGTTAACACTGAAGCTTTCTTT,CASGGTVNTEAFF